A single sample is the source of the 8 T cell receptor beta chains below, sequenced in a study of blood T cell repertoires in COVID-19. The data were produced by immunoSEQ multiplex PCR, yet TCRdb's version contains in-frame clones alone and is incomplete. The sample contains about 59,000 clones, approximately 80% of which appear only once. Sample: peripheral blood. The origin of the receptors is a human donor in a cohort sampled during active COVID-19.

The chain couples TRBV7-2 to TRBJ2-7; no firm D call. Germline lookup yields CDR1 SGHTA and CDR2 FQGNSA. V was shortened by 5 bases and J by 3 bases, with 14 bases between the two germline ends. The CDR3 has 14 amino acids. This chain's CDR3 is CASSLNPPIYEQYF. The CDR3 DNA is TGTGCCAGCAGCCTGAACCCCCCTATCTACGAGCAGTACTTC.

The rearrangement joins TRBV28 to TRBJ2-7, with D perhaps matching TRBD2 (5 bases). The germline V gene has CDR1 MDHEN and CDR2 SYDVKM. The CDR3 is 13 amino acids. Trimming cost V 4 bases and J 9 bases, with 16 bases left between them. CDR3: CASSSVTPAGQYF. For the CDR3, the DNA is TGTGCCAGCAGTTCCGTTACCCCGGCGGGGCAGTACTTC.

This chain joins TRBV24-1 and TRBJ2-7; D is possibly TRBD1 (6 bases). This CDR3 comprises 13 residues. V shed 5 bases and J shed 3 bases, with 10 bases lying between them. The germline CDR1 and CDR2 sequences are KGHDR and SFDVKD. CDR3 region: CATSGTGNYEQYF. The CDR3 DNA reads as TGTGCCACCAGTGGAACAGGGAACTACGAGCAGTACTTC.

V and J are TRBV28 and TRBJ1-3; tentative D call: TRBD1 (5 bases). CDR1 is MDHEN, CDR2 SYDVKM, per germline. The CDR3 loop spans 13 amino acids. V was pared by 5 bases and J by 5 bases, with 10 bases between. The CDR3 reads CASSGAGRNTIYF. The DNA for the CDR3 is TGTGCCAGCAGTGGGGCGGGGAGAAACACCATATATTTT.

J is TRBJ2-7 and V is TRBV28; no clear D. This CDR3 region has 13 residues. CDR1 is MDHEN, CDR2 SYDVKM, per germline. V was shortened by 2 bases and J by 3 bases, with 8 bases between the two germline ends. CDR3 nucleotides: TGTGCCAGCAGTTTAGCGAACCTCTACGAGCAGTACTTC. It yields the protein CASSLANLYEQYF.

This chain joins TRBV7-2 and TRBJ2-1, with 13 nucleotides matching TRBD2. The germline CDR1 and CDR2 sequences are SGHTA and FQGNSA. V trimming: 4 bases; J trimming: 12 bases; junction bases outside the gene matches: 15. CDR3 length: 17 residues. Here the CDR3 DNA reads TGTGCCAGCAGCTACCCTTTCGAGGGACTAGCGGGACGACGGCAGTTCTTC. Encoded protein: CASSYPFEGLAGRRQFF. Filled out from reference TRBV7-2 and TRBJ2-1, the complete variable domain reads GAGVSQSPSNKVTEKGKDVELRCDPISGHTALYWYRQSLGQGLEFLIYFQGNSAPDKSGLPSDRFSAERTGGSVSTLTIQRTQQEDSAVYLCASSYPFEGLAGRRQFFGPGTRLTVL.

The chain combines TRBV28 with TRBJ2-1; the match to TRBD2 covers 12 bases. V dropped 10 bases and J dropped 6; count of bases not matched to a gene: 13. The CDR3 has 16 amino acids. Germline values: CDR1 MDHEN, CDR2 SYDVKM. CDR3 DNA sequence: TGTGCCACCCGATCACCCCTAGCGGGAGGGCTCAATGAGCAGTTCTTC. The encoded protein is CATRSPLAGGLNEQFF.

The DNA for the CDR3 is TGTGCCAGCTCACCGGACTCATCCTACGAGCAGTACTTC. Amino acids: CASSPDSSYEQYF. The V call is TRBV18, the J call TRBJ2-7, with D tentatively TRBD2 (5 bases). The V end was cut by 3 bases, the J end by 1 base, with 7 bases between. CDR1 and CDR2 from the germline V gene are KGHSH and LQKENI. This CDR3 spans 13 amino acids.